This TCR beta chain is drawn from a study of T cells in localized non-small cell lung cancer. Germline loops: CDR1 MNHNS, CDR2 SASEGT. This CDR3 region has 15 residues. V lost 5 bases and J 4 bases, leaving 17 bases between the germline ends. Measured with immunoSEQ multiplex PCR; TCRdb has only the in-frame clones, and not every one. The profile shows over 25,000 clones, about 80% of them singletons. The TCR originated in a male donor at least 60 years old with stage II squamous cell lung carcinoma. Sequenced material: peripheral blood, taken before any cancer treatment. This chain uses TRBV6-1 with TRBJ1-2; no clear D gene. As DNA, the CDR3 is TGTGCCAGCAGTCAGAACTGGGATATGGGCTATGGCTACACCTTC. Translating it yields CASSQNWDMGYGYTF.